This T cell receptor (beta chain) derives from a study of OX40 agonist ivuxolimab in advanced cancers. Broadly, across the study: The costimulatory receptor OX40 (CD134) was targeted by ivuxolimab, a fully human IgG2 agonistic monoclonal antibody. Partial responses occurred in three dose-escalation patients: two with cutaneous melanoma and one with hepatocellular carcinoma. The paper describes the monotherapy dose-escalation part (N of about 47 patients) of the phase I trial of ivuxolimab. Among the roughly 50 dose-escalation patients, approximately 20 had hepatocellular carcinoma, approximately 15 melanoma, 9 renal cell carcinoma and 9 head and neck cancer. Intravenous ivuxolimab was administered to patients every 2 weeks at six dose levels: 0.01, 0.1, 0.3, 1.5, 3 and 10 mg/kg. Peripheral TCRbeta sequencing was intended to test whether TCR sequence diversity was altered and clonal T-cell expansion was caused by ivuxolimab. Patients were allowed to have had prior anti-PD-1, anti-PD-L1 or anti-CTLA-4 therapy, and about 40% of the dose-escalation patients had been treated with checkpoint inhibitors. In the dose-escalation cohort, 82.7% of patients were male, and the mean age was approximately 60 years, with a range of about 23 to 80. What the work shows at the level of the full study, not this receptor alone: Clonal expansion of both CD4+ and CD8+ blood T cells was observed from baseline to week 6 at doses 0.1 to 3.0 mg/kg. After ivuxolimab, expanded clones were on average more numerous among CD8+ T cells than among CD4+ T cells. Low levels of normalized T-cell clonal expansion were also seen in some patients who did not respond. Antigen specificity was not determined for the clonally expanded peripheral T cells. In partial responders in the 0.1-3.0 mg/kg groups, normalized peripheral clonal expansion was found to be among the lowest, especially among CD8+ T cells.

For sequencing of the TCRbeta CDR3 region, genomic DNA was extracted from the sorted cells. TCRbeta CDR3 regions were sequenced using the immunoSEQ Assay. The table was pulled from immuneACCESS by TCRdb, which kept in-frame rearrangements only. Such tables lose some clones; where checked, under half of the loss comes from unresolved V genes, and the rest has no known cause. The sample table lists around 50,000 clones, 80% to 90% of them with a count of one. The top ten hold more than 1% of the sample. On this clone: The antigen this receptor binds is unknown. Base-call qualities are not available, and no considerably larger clone is one nucleotide away.

The CDR3 contains 16 residues, cysteine and phenylalanine counted. The CDR3 DNA has 48 bases and is translated from base 1. The germline ends are 13 bases apart after V is trimmed by 1 base and J by 3 bases. Taken from the germline V gene (reference sequence), the CDR1 and CDR2 loops are SEHNR and FQNEAQ. The trial excluded patients who had a history of autoimmune disease or were on systemic immunosuppression. Peripheral blood for TCR sequencing was collected from all dose cohorts at baseline, on cycle 4 day 1, and on cycle 7 day 1. Samples came from an open-label, multicenter, first-in-human phase I dose-escalation trial of ivuxolimab. Adults with locally advanced or metastatic melanoma, renal cell carcinoma, hepatocellular carcinoma or head and neck squamous cell carcinoma were enrolled in the trial. Before TCR sequencing, CD4+ T cells and CD8+ T cells from peripheral blood were sorted into separate populations.

The receptor comes from an adult with an advanced solid tumor such as melanoma, head and neck, liver or kidney cancer. The sample in question was CD4+ or CD8+ T cells sorted from blood, obtained in a trial of the OX40 agonist ivuxolimab. The rearrangement combines TRBV7-9 with TRBJ2-1, with TRBD2 perhaps the D gene, on 6 matching bases. The sequenced DNA is TGTGCCAGCAGCTTAGTGGCGGGAATCGACTACAATGAGCAGTTCTTC. This is translated as CASSLVAGIDYNEQFF.